Following are 31 T cell receptor beta chains from one sample sequenced in a study of STAT3 mutations in large granular lymphocyte leukemia. Study results and caveats: Every T-LGLL patient had at least one immunodominant TCRbeta clonotype.

These TCRs are of unknown antigen specificity. Produced via immunoSEQ multiplex PCR; TCRdb's table is partial and in-frame only. The repertoire holds some 27,000 clones, with roughly 80% as singletons. Sample: peripheral blood mononuclear cells. The receptors originated from a woman aged 50 to 60 with T-cell large granular lymphocyte leukemia. Some clones in this sample may be carry-over from other donors' samples.

The chain links TRBV23-1 to TRBJ2-7, with 8 bases that match TRBD1. TRBV23-1 belongs to the ORF category, with a function that is uncertain. V was pared by 3 bases and J by 1 base, with 8 bases of the junction left unmatched. There are 16 residues in the CDR3. The CDR3 here is CASSHPDRGLSYEQYF. The CDR3 DNA follows: TGCGCCAGCAGTCACCCCGACAGGGGCTTATCCTACGAGCAGTACTTC.

The J gene is TRBJ2-7, the V gene TRBV4-3; D is undetermined. This CDR3 has 14 residues. Trimming removed 1 base from V and 2 bases from J, with 9 bases in between. Germline values: CDR1 LGHNA, CDR2 YSLEER. Here the CDR3 reads CASSQGLNTYEQYF. The DNA of the CDR3 is TGCGCCAGCAGCCAAGGTCTCAATACCTACGAGCAGTACTTC.

This clone was observed a few times. The chain links TRBV25-1 to TRBJ2-7, with 7 nucleotides matching TRBD1. From germline, CDR1 is MGHDK and CDR2 SYGVNS. The junction had 6 bases not matched to a gene; V was cut back by 1 base and J by 3 bases. This CDR3 has 15 amino acids. This chain's CDR3 is CASSELRQGRYEQYF. In DNA form, the CDR3 reads TGTGCCAGCAGTGAATTGAGACAGGGACGCTACGAGCAGTACTTC.

The chain recombines TRBV4-1 with TRBJ2-5, with D unresolved. CDR3 size: 15 residues. CDR1 is MGHRA and CDR2 is YSYEKL in the germline V gene. V was trimmed by 1 base and J by 3 bases, leaving 12 bases between them. This chain's CDR3 is CASSQVGTAEETQYF. The CDR3 bases are TGCGCCAGCAGCCAAGTTGGTACAGCAGAAGAGACCCAGTACTTC.

This chain joins TRBV29-1 and TRBJ1-1; D gene uncertain. Per germline, CDR1 SQVTM and CDR2 ANQGSEA. V gave up 6 bases and J gave up 2 bases, with 10 bases separating them. This CDR3 comprises 12 residues. The CDR3 DNA reads as TGCAGCGTCAACCGGGCTAACACTGAAGCTTTCTTT. Amino acid sequence: CSVNRANTEAFF.

J is TRBJ2-2 and V is TRBV5-1, with 11 positions matching TRBD2. This CDR3 spans 16 amino acids. V was clipped by 0 bases and J by 3 bases; unmatched bases: 1. Germline CDR1 is SGHRS and CDR2 is YFSETQ. CDR3 bases: TGCGCCAGCAGCTTGGTTAGCGGGAGGGACACCGGGGAGCTGTTTTTT. It yields the protein CASSLVSGRDTGELFF.

The chain joins TRBV27 to TRBJ2-3, with D perhaps matching TRBD1 (5 bases). V lost 5 bases and J lost 3, with 9 bases in between. Germline loops: CDR1 MNHEY, CDR2 SMNVEV (reference sequence). CDR3 length: 13 residues. In DNA, the CDR3 is TGTGCCAGCAGTCCTCAGGGAACAGATACGCAGTATTTT. This gives the protein CASSPQGTDTQYF.

The V and J genes are TRBV28 and TRBJ2-7, with 12 nucleotides matching TRBD2. The germline gives CDR1 MDHEN, CDR2 SYDVKM. The CDR3 runs to 14 residues. V lost 5 bases, J lost 4 bases, and 3 bases stayed unmatched. CDR3 region: CASSVGLAGYEQYF. The CDR3 bases are TGTGCCAGCAGTGTTGGACTAGCGGGATACGAGCAGTACTTC.

This clone showed up just a few times. The CDR3 spells CASSDRNEQFF. The CDR3 nucleotides read TGTGCCAGCAGTGACAGGAATGAGCAGTTCTTC. The chain recombines TRBV25-1 with TRBJ2-1; D not certain. This CDR3 contains 11 residues. With 3 bases removed from V and 7 bases from J, the gap between germline ends came to 4 bases. Germline CDR1 and CDR2: MGHDK and SYGVNS.

This CDR3 reads CASSSPPGAFF. The CDR3 DNA is TGTGCCAGCAGTTCCCCGCCGGGCGCTTTCTTT. This chain joins TRBV7-9 and TRBJ1-1; D gene ambiguous. CDR1 is SEHNR and CDR2 is FQNEAQ in the germline V gene (reference sequence). V was shortened by 6 bases and J by 11 bases, with 13 bases between the two germline ends. This CDR3 is 11 amino acids long.

The chain joins TRBV10-3 to TRBJ2-7; 7 positions match TRBD2. Germline loops: CDR1 ENHRY, CDR2 SYGVKD. V trimming: 6 bases; J trimming: 2 bases; junction bases outside the gene matches: 7. This CDR3 region has 14 residues. The CDR3 nucleotides read TGTGCCATCAGCTATAGCGGGCGAGCCTACGAGCAGTACTTC. This sequence encodes CAISYSGRAYEQYF.

The chain has TRBV7-9 and TRBJ1-5; no clear D. The CDR3 covers 13 residues. Germline V CDR1 and CDR2: SEHNR, FQNEAQ (reference sequence). V was clipped by 4 bases and J by 5 bases, with 9 bases between them. CDR3 sequence: CASSSGVDQPQHF. The CDR3 bases are TGTGCCAGCAGCTCAGGAGTTGATCAGCCCCAGCATTTT.

This CDR3 reads CASSPWTGVLDTEAFF. In DNA, the CDR3 is TGTGCCAGCAGCCCCTGGACAGGGGTTCTCGACACTGAAGCTTTCTTT. This chain connects TRBV14 to TRBJ1-1; TRBD1 matches at 9 bases. The CDR3 is 16 amino acids. Germline V gives CDR1 SGHDN, CDR2 FVKESK. The V segment lost 4 bases and the J segment 3 bases; nucleotides outside the gene matches: 9.

This clone has just a few counts. The chain has TRBV5-1 and TRBJ2-3, with 8 bases lining up with TRBD2. CDR1 is SGHRS, CDR2 YFSETQ, per germline. This CDR3 is 17 amino acids long. The V gene end was trimmed by 5 bases and the J gene end by 0 bases; junction bases not matched to a gene: 11. CDR3 nucleotides: TGCGCCAGCAGTCCCCGCCTTAGCGGGACTAGCACAGATACGCAGTATTTT. It encodes CASSPRLSGTSTDTQYF.

The rearrangement links TRBV27 to TRBJ2-2; D could derive from TRBD1 or TRBD2 (6 bases each). This CDR3 contains 14 residues. V lost 3 bases, J lost 4 bases, and 9 bases lay in between. Germline values: CDR1 MNHEY, CDR2 SMNVEV (reference sequence). Written as DNA, the CDR3 is TGTGCCAGCAGTTTTCGGGGGCCCACCGGGGAGCTGTTTTTT. This translates into CASSFRGPTGELFF.

V and J are TRBV6-6 and TRBJ2-1; 7 nucleotides line up with TRBD2. V gave up 3 bases and J gave up 9 bases; unmatched junction bases: 8. The CDR3 covers 14 residues. Germline lookup yields CDR1 MNHNY and CDR2 SVGAGI (reference sequence). For the CDR3, the DNA is TGTGCCAGCAGTTATAGGACTAGAGGTGGTGAGCAGTTCTTC. Amino acid sequence: CASSYRTRGGEQFF.

The chain combines TRBV27 with TRBJ1-5; perhaps TRBD1 as D (6 bases). Germline assignment: CDR1 MNHEY and CDR2 SMNVEV (reference sequence). This CDR3 region has 13 residues. Trimming left V 3 bases short and J 6 bases short, with 9 bases between. The CDR3 coding sequence is TGTGCCAGCAGTTTTTTAGGGGGTCAGCCCCAGCATTTT. This gives the protein CASSFLGGQPQHF.

This clone was counted once. The chain has TRBV7-9 and TRBJ2-7; TRBD2 agrees at 9 bases. The germline V gene encodes CDR1 SEHNR and CDR2 FQNEAQ (reference sequence). V shed 5 bases, J shed 2 bases, and the junction held 13 bases outside the gene matches. This CDR3 comprises 17 residues. The CDR3 reads CASSPPSGASGTYEQYF. The CDR3 DNA is TGTGCCAGCAGCCCCCCAAGCGGCGCTAGCGGGACCTACGAGCAGTACTTC.

This clone was counted a few times. The rearrangement joins TRBV4-1 to TRBJ2-1; 12 positions match TRBD2. The ends lost 1 base at V and 8 bases at J; junction bases unmatched: 12. The CDR3 has 18 amino acids. Germline V lookup: CDR1 MGHRA, CDR2 YSYEKL. The CDR3 region has the DNA TGCGCCAGCAGCCAAGGGCTAGCGGGAGGGCCAGGTCGACATGAGCAGTTCTTC. Amino acid sequence: CASSQGLAGGPGRHEQFF.

This clone showed up just a few times. The chain links TRBV19 to TRBJ1-1; no clear D. V lost 3 bases, J lost 8 bases, and 19 bases lay in between. The CDR3 has 15 residues. Germline CDR1 reads LNHDA; CDR2 reads SQIVND (reference sequence). CDR3 DNA sequence: TGTGCCAGTAGTATCGGAAAGGCCGCCCGCTCCGAAGCTTTCTTT. Encoded protein: CASSIGKAARSEAFF.

The V call is TRBV27, the J call TRBJ2-1, with D perhaps assigned TRBD1 or TRBD2 (6 bases each). V dropped 5 bases and J dropped 5 bases, with 13 bases sitting between them. Germline V CDR1 and CDR2: MNHEY, SMNVEV (reference sequence). The CDR3 length is 14 residues. DNA of the CDR3: TGTGCCAGCAGTAGAGGGGGGACGGACAATGAGCAGTTCTTC. This codes for CASSRGGTDNEQFF.

This clone showed up just a few times. CDR3 residues: CASSESSGSGEQYF. The CDR3 nucleotides are TGCGCCAGCAGTGAGTCAAGCGGGAGCGGCGAGCAGTACTTC. V is TRBV10-2 and J is TRBJ2-7; 8 nucleotides agree with TRBD2. This CDR3 comprises 14 residues. The V segment lost 0 bases and the J segment 6 bases; nucleotides outside the gene matches: 4. The germline V gene has CDR1 WSHSY and CDR2 SAAADI.

The V and J genes are TRBV5-1 and TRBJ2-1, with 9 positions matching TRBD2. From germline, CDR1 is SGHRS and CDR2 YFSETQ. This CDR3 contains 16 residues. V gave up 0 bases and J gave up 1 base; unmatched junction bases: 2. CDR3 nucleotides: TGCGCCAGCAGCTTGGGTGGACTAGCGTCCTACAATGAGCAGTTCTTC. This translates into CASSLGGLASYNEQFF.

The chain recombines TRBV18 with TRBJ2-6; TRBD1 agrees at 8 bases. The germline V gene has CDR1 KGHSH and CDR2 LQKENI. The ends lost 3 bases at V and 2 bases at J; junction bases unmatched: 3. This CDR3 has 16 residues. CDR3 in DNA: TGTGCCAGCTCACCGTTACAGGGGGCTGGGGCCAACGTCCTGACTTTC. Translating gives CASSPLQGAGANVLTF.

The chain employs TRBV7-9 and TRBJ2-7; 8 bases are a match to TRBD1. V was clipped by 5 bases and J by 2 bases; unmatched bases: 8. The CDR3 runs 15 residues. The germline gives CDR1 SEHNR, CDR2 FQNEAQ (reference sequence). CDR3 nucleotides: TGTGCCAGCAGCGACATACAGGGGGTACCCTACGAGCAGTACTTC. Translated, it gives CASSDIQGVPYEQYF.

This clone was seen only a few times. The V call is TRBV2, the J call TRBJ2-2; D perhaps matches TRBD1 (5 bases). V lost 7 bases and J lost 4, with 13 bases in between. CDR1 and CDR2 from the germline V gene are SNHLY and FYNNEI. The CDR3 extends over 14 amino acids. The CDR3 sequence: CASKGAQGTGELFF. CDR3 sequence (DNA): TGTGCCAGCAAAGGGGCCCAGGGCACCGGGGAGCTGTTTTTT. Based on the CDR3 plus reference TRBV2 and TRBJ2-2, the full variable domain is EPEVTQTPSHQVTQMGQEVILRCVPISNHLYFYWYRQILGQKVEFLVSFYNNEISEKSEIFDDQFSVERPDGSNFTLKIRSTKLEDSAMYFCASKGAQGTGELFFGEGSRLTVL.

This clone was counted between two and nine times. The V call is TRBV7-9, the J call TRBJ2-3; no clear D. V shed 3 bases and J shed 6 bases, with 10 bases lying between them. The germline V gene encodes CDR1 SEHNR and CDR2 FQNEAQ (reference sequence). The CDR3 sequence is 13 residues long. The chain's CDR3 is CASSLGYDDTQYF. The CDR3 DNA is TGTGCCAGCAGCTTGGGATACGACGATACGCAGTATTTT.

This chain uses TRBV7-2 with TRBJ1-5, with TRBD1 as a possible D gene (5 bases). Germline lookup yields CDR1 SGHTA and CDR2 FQGNSA. Between the trimmed V and J ends, which lost 1 base and 16 bases, there was a span of 17 bases. The CDR3 contains 13 residues. The CDR3 DNA reads as TGTGCCAGCAGCTTAGGTCATGGGACCTACGAACATTTT. Protein product: CASSLGHGTYEHF.

V is TRBV18 and J is TRBJ1-2, with 7 bases lining up with TRBD1. V trimming: 0 bases; J trimming: 9 bases; junction bases outside the gene matches: 7. This CDR3 contains 14 residues. CDR1 and CDR2 from the germline V gene are KGHSH and LQKENI. The CDR3 nucleotides read TGTGCCAGCTCACCACCGGGACAGTCTATGAGCTACACCTTC. Its protein product is CASSPPGQSMSYTF.

The chain recombines TRBV7-9 with TRBJ2-1; D remains unclear. The CDR3 is 12 amino acids. The germline V gene encodes CDR1 SEHNR and CDR2 FQNEAQ (reference sequence). Trimming stripped 2 bases from V and 7 bases from J, with 6 bases between. The CDR3 is CASSLTRNEQFF. CDR3 DNA: TGTGCCAGCAGCTTAACACGTAATGAGCAGTTCTTC.

The chain has TRBV6-5 and TRBJ2-5, with 8 bases matching TRBD2. CDR3 size: 13 residues. Germline lookup yields CDR1 MNHEY and CDR2 SVGAGI. V lost 2 bases and J lost 8; bases outside the gene matches: 4. The CDR3 spells CASSYGLAATQYF. DNA for the CDR3: TGTGCCAGCAGTTACGGACTAGCAGCAACCCAGTACTTC.